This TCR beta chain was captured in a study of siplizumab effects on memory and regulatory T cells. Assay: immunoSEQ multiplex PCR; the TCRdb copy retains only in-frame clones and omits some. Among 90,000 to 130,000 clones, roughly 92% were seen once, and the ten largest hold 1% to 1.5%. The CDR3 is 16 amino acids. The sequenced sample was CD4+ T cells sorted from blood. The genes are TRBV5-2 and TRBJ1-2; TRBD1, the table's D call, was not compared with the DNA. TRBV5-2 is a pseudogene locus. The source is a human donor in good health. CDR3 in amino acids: CASSQQGQGASYGYTF. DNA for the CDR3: TGCGCCAGCAGCCAACAAGGACAGGGCGCATCGTATGGCTACACCTTC.